Each of the 27 T cell receptor beta chains below was sequenced from the same sample in a study of cytomegalovirus exposure and HLA in healthy donors. This PCR relied on a set of 60 Vbeta primers and 13 Jbeta primers. Clones were read by immunoSEQ multiplex PCR, and TCRdb kept only the in-frame ones, dropping some. The sample lists almost 200,000 clones; around 77% were seen once. The sequenced sample was PBMCs. All receptors derive from a man between 25 and 39 years old in good health and CMV-seronegative.

This chain uses TRBV5-6 with TRBJ2-5, with 7 bases matching TRBD1. CDR1 and CDR2 from the germline V gene are SGHDT and YYEEEE. J was trimmed by 5 bases and V by 6 bases; bases with no gene match: 7. CDR3 length: 13 residues. The CDR3 DNA reads as TGTGCCAGCAAGGAGAGGGGGCACGAGACCCAGTACTTC. This gives the protein CASKERGHETQYF.

This clone was detected once. The V and J genes are TRBV11-3 and TRBJ2-1; 7 bases agree with TRBD2. With V trimmed by 5 bases and J by 9 bases, 13 bases remained unmatched. Germline CDR1 and CDR2: SGHNT and YENEEA. The length of the CDR3 is 15 residues. CDR3 in amino acids: CASSLGREPGTEQFF. In DNA, the CDR3 is TGTGCCAGCAGCCTAGGGCGGGAGCCCGGGACTGAGCAGTTCTTC. Using reference TRBV11-3 and TRBJ2-1 for the parts outside the CDR3, the full variable domain is EAGVVQSPRYKIIEKKQPVAFWCNPISGHNTLYWYLQNLGQGPELLIRYENEEAVDDSQLPKDRFSAERLKGVDSTLKIQPAELGDSAVYLCASSLGREPGTEQFFGPGTRLTVL.

The CDR3 sequence is CASSQQGVSQPQHF. The CDR3 nucleotides read TGTGCCAGCAGCCAACAGGGGGTGAGTCAGCCCCAGCATTTT. The V and J genes are TRBV6-5 and TRBJ1-5; the match to TRBD1 covers 8 bases. This CDR3 region has 14 residues. Germline lookup yields CDR1 MNHEY and CDR2 SVGAGI. The trim removed 6 bases at V and 6 bases at J, leaving 7 bases unmatched.

The genes are TRBV6-1 and TRBJ1-3; D is unclear. This CDR3 has 12 residues. The ends were cut back, 8 bases at V and 4 bases at J, with 9 bases in the middle. The germline CDR1 and CDR2 sequences are MNHNS and SASEGT. The CDR3 here is CASSGVGNTIYF. The CDR3 DNA reads as TGTGCCAGCTCAGGTGTCGGAAACACCATATATTTT.

V gene TRBV15 combines with J gene TRBJ2-2, with 8 bases aligning to TRBD1. The germline CDR1 and CDR2 sequences are LNHNV and YYDKDF (reference sequence). V was clipped by 5 bases and J by 4 bases; unmatched bases: 9. This CDR3 is built from 16 residues. For the CDR3, the DNA is TGTGCCACCAGCGCAACTATAACAGGGGGCACCGGGGAGCTGTTTTTT. The encoded protein is CATSATITGGTGELFF. The whole variable domain, remainder taken from reference TRBV15 and TRBJ2-2, is DAMVIQNPRYQVTQFGKPVTLSCSQTLNHNVMYWYQQKSSQAPKLLFHYYDKDFNNEADTPDNFQSRRPNTSFCFLDIRSPGLGDTAMYLCATSATITGGTGELFFGEGSRLTVL.

The chain joins TRBV2 to TRBJ1-6, with D possibly TRBD1 on 6 matching bases. Per germline, CDR1 SNHLY and CDR2 FYNNEI. The V and J ends lost 7 bases and 0 bases respectively, with 13 bases between them. CDR3 size: 16 residues. The CDR3 protein is CASIQGPSSYNSPLHF. As DNA, the CDR3 is TGTGCCAGCATCCAGGGGCCAAGCTCCTATAATTCACCCCTCCACTTT.

The chain couples TRBV18 to TRBJ2-1; 8 bases map to TRBD2. The V gene end was trimmed by 4 bases and the J gene end by 7 bases; junction bases not matched to a gene: 12. Germline CDR1 and CDR2: KGHSH and LQKENI. CDR3 size: 16 residues. The CDR3 bases are TGTGCCAGCTCACTGGGCGGGGGGCTTGGAGAGAATGAGCAGTTCTTC. This gives the protein CASSLGGGLGENEQFF.

This rearrangement joins TRBV5-4 to TRBJ2-2; 9 bases are shared with TRBD1. Germline V gene sequence: CDR1 SGHNT, CDR2 YYREEE (reference sequence). This CDR3 has 15 residues. The V gene end was trimmed by 4 bases and the J gene end by 4 bases; junction bases not matched to a gene: 5. This chain's CDR3 is CASSAGQGRTGELFF. Written as DNA, the CDR3 is TGTGCCAGCAGCGCGGGACAGGGCCGCACCGGGGAGCTGTTTTTT.

The gene calls are TRBV11-2 and TRBJ2-1; D might be TRBD1 (5 bases). CDR3 length equals 13 residues. V lost 6 bases and J 8 bases, leaving 14 bases between the germline ends. Germline-derived CDR1 and CDR2 are SGHAT and FQNNGV. The CDR3 protein is CASRLPRGDEQFF. The CDR3 nucleotides read TGTGCCAGCAGGCTTCCAAGGGGCGATGAGCAGTTCTTC. The full variable domain, in which reference TRBV11-2 and TRBJ2-1 provide the parts outside the CDR3, is EAGVAQSPRYKIIEKRQSVAFWCNPISGHATLYWYQQILGQGPKLLIQFQNNGVVDDSQLPKDRFSAERLKGVDSTLKIQPAKLEDSAVYLCASRLPRGDEQFFGPGTRLTVL.

J is TRBJ2-7 and V is TRBV2, with D perhaps matching TRBD1 (6 bases). V was clipped by 1 base and J by 3 bases, with 7 bases between them. The length of the CDR3 is 13 residues. Germline values: CDR1 SNHLY, CDR2 FYNNEI. DNA of the CDR3: TGTGCCAGCAGTGAAGAGACAGGCTACGAGCAGTACTTC. Residues: CASSEETGYEQYF.

This clone was seen just once. The chain couples TRBV2 to TRBJ1-6; maybe TRBD1 (6 bases). This CDR3 comprises 15 residues. V shed 6 bases and J shed 5 bases, with 14 bases lying between them. Germline V gene data show CDR1 as SNHLY and CDR2 as FYNNEI. CDR3 nucleotide sequence: TGTGCCAGCAGCCAAAACGGACAGCATAATTCACCCCTCCACTTT. This sequence encodes CASSQNGQHNSPLHF.

This clone showed up just a few times. The rearrangement links TRBV5-1 to TRBJ2-1; possibly TRBD1 for D (5 bases). Germline values: CDR1 SGHRS, CDR2 YFSETQ. The CDR3 loop spans 14 amino acids. V was clipped by 4 bases and J by 0 bases, with 8 bases between them. CDR3: CASSGASSYNEQFF. CDR3 in DNA: TGCGCCAGCAGCGGGGCTAGCTCCTACAATGAGCAGTTCTTC.

The count of this clone is one. The gene calls are TRBV5-6 and TRBJ2-2; D is unclear. V lost 2 bases and J 5 bases, leaving 4 bases between the germline ends. This CDR3 comprises 12 residues. Germline V gene sequence: CDR1 SGHDT, CDR2 YYEEEE. The chain's CDR3 is CASSFLTGELFF. CDR3 coding DNA: TGTGCCAGCAGCTTCTTGACCGGGGAGCTGTTTTTT. The variable domain in full, with the rest retrieved from reference TRBV5-6 and TRBJ2-2, is DAGVTQSPTHLIKTRGQQVTLRCSPKSGHDTVSWYQQALGQGPQFIFQYYEEEERQRGNFPDRFSGHQFPNYSSELNVNALLLGDSALYLCASSFLTGELFFGEGSRLTVL.

The chain recombines TRBV9 with TRBJ1-2; D unresolved. The CDR3 loop spans 14 amino acids. V gave up 4 bases and J gave up 3 bases, with 13 bases separating them. CDR1 SGDLS and CDR2 YYNGEE come from the germline V gene. The chain's CDR3 is CASSPGDSDYGYTF. The CDR3 DNA reads TGTGCCAGCAGCCCCGGGGATAGTGACTATGGCTACACCTTC.

J is TRBJ2-3 and V is TRBV13; TRBD1 might be the D (5 bases). Germline values: CDR1 PRHDT, CDR2 FYEKMQ (reference sequence). CDR3 length equals 15 residues. The V end lost 5 bases, the J end lost 0 bases, and 12 bases lay between the germline ends. In DNA form, the CDR3 reads TGTGCCAGCAGCCCGACAGTACCTAGCACAGATACGCAGTATTTT. This translates into CASSPTVPSTDTQYF.

The rearrangement uses TRBV10-3 and TRBJ2-1; tentatively, D is TRBD2 (6 bases). CDR1 and CDR2 from the germline V gene are ENHRY and SYGVKD. CDR3 length equals 13 residues. V was trimmed by 10 bases and J by 3 bases, leaving 13 bases between them. The CDR3 coding sequence is TGTGCCAGTCGGGACTCCGACTACAATGAGCAGTTCTTC. This encodes CASRDSDYNEQFF.

The chain combines TRBV14 with TRBJ2-7, with D maybe TRBD1 (6 bases). CDR1 and CDR2 (germline): SGHDN, FVKESK. The CDR3 runs 13 residues. Trimming removed 6 bases from V and 2 bases from J, with 11 bases in between. In DNA, the CDR3 is TGTGCCAGCAGTCCGGACAGCGCCTACGAGCAGTACTTC. Translating it yields CASSPDSAYEQYF.

In its sample, this clone was seen once. This chain joins TRBV7-9 and TRBJ2-1; 15 nucleotides line up with TRBD2. Trimming removed 4 bases from V and 6 bases from J; junction bases left unmatched: 7. This CDR3 contains 17 residues. Looked up from germline, CDR1 is SEHNR and CDR2 is FQNEAQ (reference sequence). The DNA of the CDR3 is TGTGCCAGCAGCTCGCTCGGGACTAGCGGGAGGCCCAATGAGCAGTTCTTC. As protein: CASSSLGTSGRPNEQFF.

The chain recombines TRBV4-1 with TRBJ1-2; 7 nucleotides match TRBD1. The germline V gene has CDR1 MGHRA and CDR2 YSYEKL. The CDR3 has 14 residues. The V segment lost 0 bases and the J segment 6 bases; nucleotides outside the gene matches: 4. This CDR3 is CASSQEGTDNGYTF. CDR3 DNA: TGCGCCAGCAGCCAAGAGGGGACAGACAATGGCTACACCTTC.

The V call is TRBV11-3, the J call TRBJ1-3; 10 bases line up with TRBD1. With 5 bases clipped from V and 1 base from J, the junction kept 5 bases outside the gene matches. The CDR3 runs 16 residues. Germline V lookup: CDR1 SGHNT, CDR2 YENEEA. CDR3 in DNA: TGTGCCAGCAGCAGCCGGGACAGGGGTTCTGGAAACACCATATATTTT. This sequence encodes CASSSRDRGSGNTIYF.

The V call is TRBV28, the J call TRBJ2-7; weak D call: TRBD2 (5 bases). The V and J ends lost 7 bases and 7 bases respectively, with 14 bases between them. CDR1 and CDR2 from the germline V gene are MDHEN and SYDVKM. This CDR3 spans 12 amino acids. As DNA, the CDR3 is TGTGCCAGCACGGTTAATACGGGAGAGCAGTACTTC. Its translation: CASTVNTGEQYF.

This chain joins TRBV6-5 and TRBJ2-1; the match to TRBD2 covers 12 bases. Germline CDR1 is MNHEY and CDR2 is SVGAGI. The CDR3 contains 13 residues. The J segment lost 14 bases and the V segment lost 2 bases, leaving 4 bases of the junction unmatched. The CDR3 reads CASSYLAGGLEFF. The CDR3 DNA is TGTGCCAGCAGTTACCTAGCGGGAGGGCTGGAGTTCTTC.

The rearrangement joins TRBV2 to TRBJ2-1; 8 bases align to TRBD2. CDR3 length equals 17 residues. V shed 3 bases, J shed 8 bases, and the junction held 15 bases outside the gene matches. Germline V gene data show CDR1 as SNHLY and CDR2 as FYNNEI. The CDR3 DNA follows: TGTGCCAGCAGTGATTTTCTGGGCAGCGGGAGTGGCGATGAGCAGTTCTTC. This gives the protein CASSDFLGSGSGDEQFF. Together with reference TRBV2 and TRBJ2-1, the CDR3 gives the full variable domain: EPEVTQTPSHQVTQMGQEVILRCVPISNHLYFYWYRQILGQKVEFLVSFYNNEISEKSEIFDDQFSVERPDGSNFTLKIRSTKLEDSAMYFCASSDFLGSGSGDEQFFGPGTRLTVL.

CDR3 sequence (DNA): TGTGCCAGCAGCCCTTCAACAAGTAACTATGGCTACACCTTC. Protein: CASSPSTSNYGYTF. This chain links TRBV11-2 with TRBJ1-2; D uncertain. CDR1 is SGHAT and CDR2 is FQNNGV in the germline V gene. The ends were cut back, 5 bases at V and 1 base at J, with 11 bases in the middle. CDR3 length: 14 residues.

V and J are TRBV5-1 and TRBJ1-3; a possible D gene is TRBD1 (5 bases). Germline V gene lookup returns CDR1 SGHRS and CDR2 YFSETQ. CDR3 length: 14 amino acids. The V end was cut by 4 bases, the J end by 0 bases, with 8 bases between. CDR3 DNA: TGCGCCAGCAGCGGGGCCTCCTCTGGAAACACCATATATTTT. Encoded protein: CASSGASSGNTIYF.

The gene calls are TRBV11-2 and TRBJ2-2; 10 nucleotides line up with TRBD2. CDR3 length: 15 residues. Germline CDR1 reads SGHAT; CDR2 reads FQNNGV. Unmatched junction bases numbered 6, after V lost 4 bases and J lost 7 bases. The CDR3 coding sequence is TGTGCCAGCAGCTCCGCGAGCGGGAGGGGCGGGGAGCTGTTTTTT. Its protein is CASSSASGRGGELFF.

The V gene is TRBV2, the J gene TRBJ1-3; D might be TRBD1 (5 bases). The CDR3 is 17 amino acids. The ends were cut back, 8 bases at V and 3 bases at J, with 23 bases in the middle. CDR1 is SNHLY, CDR2 FYNNEI, per germline. The CDR3 sequence is CASYPGTGLVDGNTIYF. For the CDR3, the DNA is TGTGCCAGCTATCCCGGGACTGGCCTCGTGGATGGAAACACCATATATTTT.